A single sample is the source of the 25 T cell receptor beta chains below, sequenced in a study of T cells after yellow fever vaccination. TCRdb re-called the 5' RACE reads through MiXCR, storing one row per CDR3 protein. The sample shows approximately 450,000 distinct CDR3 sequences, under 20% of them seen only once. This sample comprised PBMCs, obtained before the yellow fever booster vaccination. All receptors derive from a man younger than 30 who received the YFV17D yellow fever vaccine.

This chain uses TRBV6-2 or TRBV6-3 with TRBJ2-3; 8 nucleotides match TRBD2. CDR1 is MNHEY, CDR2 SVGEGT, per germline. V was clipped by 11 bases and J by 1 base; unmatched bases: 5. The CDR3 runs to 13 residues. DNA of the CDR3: TGTGCCGGACAGACTAGCGGCACAGATACGCAGTATTTT. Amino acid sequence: CAGQTSGTDTQYF.

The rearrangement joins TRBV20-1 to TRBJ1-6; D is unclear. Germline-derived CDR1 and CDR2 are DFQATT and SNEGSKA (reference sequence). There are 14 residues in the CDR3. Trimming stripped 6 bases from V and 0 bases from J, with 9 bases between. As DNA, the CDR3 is TGCAGTGCACGTCTTAGCTCCTATAATTCACCCCTCCACTTT. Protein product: CSARLSSYNSPLHF.

CDR3 nucleotide sequence: TGTGCCACCAGCAGAGATCCGGGGCCAGGGCTCAATGAGCAGTTCTTC. This sequence encodes CATSRDPGPGLNEQFF. The rearrangement uses TRBV15 and TRBJ2-1; D is possibly TRBD1 or TRBD2 (5 bases each). The germline V gene has CDR1 LNHNV and CDR2 YYDKDF (reference sequence). The V and J ends lost 0 bases and 6 bases respectively, with 15 bases between them. The length of the CDR3 is 16 residues.

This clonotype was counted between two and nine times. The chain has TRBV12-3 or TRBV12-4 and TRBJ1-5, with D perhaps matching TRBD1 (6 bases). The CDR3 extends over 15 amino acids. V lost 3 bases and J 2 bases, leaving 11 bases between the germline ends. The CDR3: CASSFGGKGNQPQHF. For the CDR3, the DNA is TGTGCCAGCAGTTTTGGGGGCAAGGGCAATCAGCCCCAGCATTTT.

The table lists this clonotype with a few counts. The CDR3 is CASSGDSNTEAFF. The CDR3 DNA sequence: TGCGCCAGCAGCGGGGACAGTAACACTGAAGCTTTCTTT. The chain links TRBV5-1 to TRBJ1-1; 7 bases are a match to TRBD1. Germline trimming cut 4 bases from V and 2 bases from J; bases unmatched to any gene: 2. The CDR3 sequence is 13 residues long. Germline assignment: CDR1 SGHRS and CDR2 YFSETQ.

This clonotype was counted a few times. This chain's CDR3 is CASSPPGTRYNEQFF. DNA for the CDR3: TGTGCCAGCAGCCCCCCCGGGACACGTTACAATGAGCAGTTCTTC. The rearrangement links TRBV5-6 to TRBJ2-1; tentative D call: TRBD1 (6 bases). Trimming removed 4 bases at V and 4 bases at J, with 15 bases between. Germline lookup yields CDR1 SGHDT and CDR2 YYEEEE. The CDR3 length is 15 residues.

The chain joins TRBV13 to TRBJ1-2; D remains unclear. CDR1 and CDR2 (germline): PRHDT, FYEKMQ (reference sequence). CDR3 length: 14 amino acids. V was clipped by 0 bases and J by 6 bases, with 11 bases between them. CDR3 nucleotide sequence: TGTGCCAGCAGCTTAGGTTTCCGAAGAGATGGCTACACCTTC. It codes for CASSLGFRRDGYTF.

CDR3 DNA: TGTGCCAGCAGTTACTCTGCCGGATTGCCCAGTGAAAAACTGTTTTTT. It codes for CASSYSAGLPSEKLFF. The V gene is TRBV6-2 or TRBV6-3, the J gene TRBJ1-4; D is unclear. Between the trimmed V and J ends, which lost 0 bases and 7 bases, there was a span of 15 bases. Germline assignment: CDR1 MNHEY and CDR2 SVGEGT. The CDR3 loop spans 16 amino acids.

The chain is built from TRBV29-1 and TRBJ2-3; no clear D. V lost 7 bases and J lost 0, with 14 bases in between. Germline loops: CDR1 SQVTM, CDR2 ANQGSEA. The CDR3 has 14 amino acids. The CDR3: CSATQAVSTDTQYF. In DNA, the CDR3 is TGCAGCGCAACGCAGGCCGTTAGCACAGATACGCAGTATTTT.

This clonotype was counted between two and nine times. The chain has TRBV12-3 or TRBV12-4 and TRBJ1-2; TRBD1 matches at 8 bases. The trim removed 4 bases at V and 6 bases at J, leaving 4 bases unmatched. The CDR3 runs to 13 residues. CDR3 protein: CASSSSGGDGYTF. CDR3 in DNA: TGTGCCAGCAGTTCTTCAGGGGGCGATGGCTACACCTTC.

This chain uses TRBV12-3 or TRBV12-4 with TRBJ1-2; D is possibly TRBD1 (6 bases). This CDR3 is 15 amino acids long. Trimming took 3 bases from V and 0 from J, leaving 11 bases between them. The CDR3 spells CASSFGDKTNYGYTF. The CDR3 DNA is TGTGCCAGCAGTTTTGGGGACAAAACTAACTATGGCTACACCTTC.

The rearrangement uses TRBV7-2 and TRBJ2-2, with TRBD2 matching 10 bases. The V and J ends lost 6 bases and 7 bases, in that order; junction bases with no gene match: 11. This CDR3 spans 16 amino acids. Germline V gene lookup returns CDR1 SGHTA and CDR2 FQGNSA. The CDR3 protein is CASRDRAGGLFGELFF. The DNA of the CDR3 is TGTGCCAGCAGGGACAGAGCGGGGGGGCTGTTCGGGGAGCTGTTTTTT.

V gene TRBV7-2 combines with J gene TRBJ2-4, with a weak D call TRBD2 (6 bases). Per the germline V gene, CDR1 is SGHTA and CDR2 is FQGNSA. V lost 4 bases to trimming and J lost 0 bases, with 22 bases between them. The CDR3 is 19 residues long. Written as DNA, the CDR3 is TGTGCCAGCAGCTCGTGGAGGGGACCCCTTGGGGTAGCCAAAAACATTCAGTACTTC. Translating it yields CASSSWRGPLGVAKNIQYF.

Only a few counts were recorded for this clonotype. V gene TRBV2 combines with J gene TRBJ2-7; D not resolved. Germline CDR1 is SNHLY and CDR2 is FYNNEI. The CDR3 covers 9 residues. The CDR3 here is CASSPGPAV. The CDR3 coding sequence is TGTGCCAGCAGTCCTGGACCCGCGGTT.

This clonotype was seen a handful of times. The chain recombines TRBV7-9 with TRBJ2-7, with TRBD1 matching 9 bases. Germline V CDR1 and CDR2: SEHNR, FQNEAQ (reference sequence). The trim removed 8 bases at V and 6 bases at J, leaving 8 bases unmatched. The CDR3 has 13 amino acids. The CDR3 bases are TGTGCCAGCCAGGGGAGGGACAGGGTCGAGCAGTACTTC. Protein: CASQGRDRVEQYF.

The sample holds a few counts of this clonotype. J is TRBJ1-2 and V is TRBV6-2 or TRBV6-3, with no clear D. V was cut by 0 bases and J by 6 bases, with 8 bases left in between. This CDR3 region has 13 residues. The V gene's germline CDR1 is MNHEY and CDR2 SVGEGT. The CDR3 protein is CASSYSGHNGYTF. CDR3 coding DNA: TGTGCCAGCAGTTACTCCGGCCATAATGGCTACACCTTC.

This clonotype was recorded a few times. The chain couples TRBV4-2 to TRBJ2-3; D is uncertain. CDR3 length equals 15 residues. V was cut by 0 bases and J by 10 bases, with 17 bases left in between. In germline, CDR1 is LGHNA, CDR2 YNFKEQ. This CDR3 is CASSQDRDSYGSQYF. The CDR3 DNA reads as TGTGCCAGCAGCCAAGATCGCGACTCGTACGGGTCGCAGTATTTT.

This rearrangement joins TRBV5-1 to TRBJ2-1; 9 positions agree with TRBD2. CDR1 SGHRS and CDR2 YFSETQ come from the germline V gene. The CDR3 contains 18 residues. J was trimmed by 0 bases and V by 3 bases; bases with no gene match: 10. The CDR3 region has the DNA TGCGCCAGCAGCTCCATGGGGGCGGGGGGGAGCTCCTACAATGAGCAGTTCTTC. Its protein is CASSSMGAGGSSYNEQFF. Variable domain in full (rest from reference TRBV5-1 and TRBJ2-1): KAGVTQTPRYLIKTRGQQVTLSCSPISGHRSVSWYQQTPGQGLQFLFEYFSETQRNKGNFPGRFSGRQFSNSRSEMNVSTLELGDSALYLCASSSMGAGGSSYNEQFFGPGTRLTVL.

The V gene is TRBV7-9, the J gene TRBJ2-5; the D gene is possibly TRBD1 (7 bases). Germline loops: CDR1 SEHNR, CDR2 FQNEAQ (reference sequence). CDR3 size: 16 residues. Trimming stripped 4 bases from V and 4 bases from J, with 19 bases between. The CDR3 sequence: CASSSNDREERETQYF. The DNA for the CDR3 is TGTGCCAGCAGCTCCAACGACAGGGAGGAAAGAGAGACCCAGTACTTC.

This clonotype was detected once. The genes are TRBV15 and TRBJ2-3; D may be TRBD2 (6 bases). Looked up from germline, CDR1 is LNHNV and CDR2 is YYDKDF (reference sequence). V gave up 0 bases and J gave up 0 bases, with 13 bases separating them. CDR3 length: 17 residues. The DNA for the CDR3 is TGTGCCACCAGCAGAGATCTGGCCGGGACTAGCACAGATACGCAGTATTTT. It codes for CATSRDLAGTSTDTQYF.

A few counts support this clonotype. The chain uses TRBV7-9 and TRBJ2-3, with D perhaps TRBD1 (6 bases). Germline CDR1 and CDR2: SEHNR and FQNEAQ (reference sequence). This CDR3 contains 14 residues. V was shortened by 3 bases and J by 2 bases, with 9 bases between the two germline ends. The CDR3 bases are TGTGCCAGCAGCTTCCGACAGGCCACAGATACGCAGTATTTT. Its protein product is CASSFRQATDTQYF.

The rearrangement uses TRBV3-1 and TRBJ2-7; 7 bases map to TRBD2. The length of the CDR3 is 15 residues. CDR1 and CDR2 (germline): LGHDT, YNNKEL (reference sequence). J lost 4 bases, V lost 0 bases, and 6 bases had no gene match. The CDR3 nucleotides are TGTGCCAGCAGCCAAGATCGGGGCGGGGGTTACGAGCAGTACTTC. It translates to CASSQDRGGGYEQYF.

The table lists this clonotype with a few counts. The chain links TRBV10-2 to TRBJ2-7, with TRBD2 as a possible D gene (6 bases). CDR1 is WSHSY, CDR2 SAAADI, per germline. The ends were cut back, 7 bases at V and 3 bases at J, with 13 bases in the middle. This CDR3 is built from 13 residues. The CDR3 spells CASKEGAVYEQYF. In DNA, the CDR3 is TGCGCCAGCAAGGAGGGAGCGGTCTACGAGCAGTACTTC.

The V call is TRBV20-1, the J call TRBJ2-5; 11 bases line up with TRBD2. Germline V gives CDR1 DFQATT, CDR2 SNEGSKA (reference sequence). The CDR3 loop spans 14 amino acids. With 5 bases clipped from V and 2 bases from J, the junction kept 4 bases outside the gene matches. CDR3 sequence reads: CSAPRTSGQETQYF. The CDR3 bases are TGCAGTGCTCCCCGGACTAGCGGGCAAGAGACCCAGTACTTC.

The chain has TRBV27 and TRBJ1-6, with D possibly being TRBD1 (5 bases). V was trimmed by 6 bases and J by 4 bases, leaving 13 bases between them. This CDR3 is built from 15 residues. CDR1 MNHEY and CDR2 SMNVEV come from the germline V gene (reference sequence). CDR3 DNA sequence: TGTGCCAGCAGGGCAGGGTCGAATTATAATTCACCCCTCCACTTT. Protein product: CASRAGSNYNSPLHF.